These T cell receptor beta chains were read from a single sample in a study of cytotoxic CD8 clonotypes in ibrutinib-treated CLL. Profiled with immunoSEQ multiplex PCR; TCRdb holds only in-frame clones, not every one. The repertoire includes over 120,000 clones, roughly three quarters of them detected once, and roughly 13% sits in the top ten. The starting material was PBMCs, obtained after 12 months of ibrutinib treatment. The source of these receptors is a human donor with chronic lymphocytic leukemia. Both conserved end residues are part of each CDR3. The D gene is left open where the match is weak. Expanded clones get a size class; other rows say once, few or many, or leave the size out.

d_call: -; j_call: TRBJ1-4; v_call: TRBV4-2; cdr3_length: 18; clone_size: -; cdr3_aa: CASSQDPPRRRTNEKLFF; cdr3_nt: TGTGCCAGCAGCCAAGATCCGCCACGAAGACGGACTAATGAAAAACTGTTTTTT
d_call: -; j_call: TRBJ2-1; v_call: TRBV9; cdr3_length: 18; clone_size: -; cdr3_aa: CASSKGNAVSSVTNEQFF; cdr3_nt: TGTGCCAGCTCCAAAGGGAATGCGGTGTCTAGCGTTACGAATGAGCAGTTCTTC
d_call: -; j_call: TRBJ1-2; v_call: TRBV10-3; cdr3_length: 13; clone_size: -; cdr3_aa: CAISDGLNYGYTF; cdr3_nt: TGTGCCATCAGTGACGGCTTGAACTATGGCTACACCTTC
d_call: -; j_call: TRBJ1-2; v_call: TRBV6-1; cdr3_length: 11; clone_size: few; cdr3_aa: CASSEWGGYTF; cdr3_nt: TGTGCCAGCAGTGAATGGGGGGGCTACACCTTC
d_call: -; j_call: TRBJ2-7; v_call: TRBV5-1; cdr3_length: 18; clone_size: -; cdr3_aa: CASSLSTGITYRSYEQYF; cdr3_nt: TGCGCCAGCAGCTTATCAACCGGGATCACTTATCGGTCCTACGAGCAGTACTTC
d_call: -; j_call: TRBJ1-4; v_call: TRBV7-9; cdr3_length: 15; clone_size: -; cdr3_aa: CASSRGDTTNEKLFF; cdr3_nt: TGTGCCAGCAGCCGGGGGGATACAACTAATGAAAAACTGTTTTTT
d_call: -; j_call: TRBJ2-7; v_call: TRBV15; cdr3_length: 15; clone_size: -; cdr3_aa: CATSTPGGSSYEQYF; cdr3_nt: TGTGCCACCAGCACCCCTGGGGGAAGCAGCTACGAGCAGTACTTC
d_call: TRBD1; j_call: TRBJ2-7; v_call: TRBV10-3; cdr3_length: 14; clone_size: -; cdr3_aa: CAISEETGGREQYF; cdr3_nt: TGTGCCATCAGTGAGGAGACAGGGGGCCGCGAGCAGTACTTC
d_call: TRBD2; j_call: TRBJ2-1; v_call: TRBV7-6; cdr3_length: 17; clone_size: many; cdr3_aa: CASSPRGRSGRAHEQFF; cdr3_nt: TGTGCCAGCAGTCCTCGGGGGAGGAGCGGGAGGGCCCATGAGCAGTTCTTC
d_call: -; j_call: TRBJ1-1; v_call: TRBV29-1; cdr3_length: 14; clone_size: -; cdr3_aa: CSVGRSILNTEAFF; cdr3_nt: TGCAGCGTTGGCCGTAGTATCTTGAACACTGAAGCTTTCTTT
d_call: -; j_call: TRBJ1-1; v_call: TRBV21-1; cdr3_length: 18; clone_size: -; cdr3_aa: CASSKGSDYREMNTEAFF; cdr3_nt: TGTGCCAGCAGCAAAGGATCGGACTACAGGGAAATGAACACTGAAGCTTTCTTT
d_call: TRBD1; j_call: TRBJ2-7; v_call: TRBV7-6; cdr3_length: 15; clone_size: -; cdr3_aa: CASSLVAGGPEEQYF; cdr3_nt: TGTGCCAGCAGCTTAGTGGCAGGGGGACCTGAAGAGCAGTACTTC
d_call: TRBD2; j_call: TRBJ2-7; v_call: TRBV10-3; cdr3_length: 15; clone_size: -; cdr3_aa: CAISGTAGGSYEQYF; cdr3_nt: TGTGCCATCAGCGGCACAGCGGGAGGTTCCTACGAGCAGTACTTC
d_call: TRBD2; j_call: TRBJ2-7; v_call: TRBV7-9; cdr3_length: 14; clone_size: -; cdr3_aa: CASSLSGRAYEQYF; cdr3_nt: TGTGCCAGCAGCTTAAGCGGGAGGGCCTACGAGCAGTACTTC
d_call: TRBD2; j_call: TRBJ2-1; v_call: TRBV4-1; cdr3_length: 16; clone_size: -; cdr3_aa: CASSQTGLAGVHEQFF; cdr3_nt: TGCGCCAGCAGCCAGACGGGACTAGCGGGAGTTCATGAGCAGTTCTTC
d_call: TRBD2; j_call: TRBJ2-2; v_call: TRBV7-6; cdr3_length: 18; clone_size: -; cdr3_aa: CASSLSLAGVSDTGELFF; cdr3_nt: TGTGCCAGCAGCTTATCCCTAGCGGGTGTGAGCGACACCGGGGAGCTGTTTTTT
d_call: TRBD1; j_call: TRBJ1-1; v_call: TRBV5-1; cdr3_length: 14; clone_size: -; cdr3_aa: CASSLWDRASEAFF; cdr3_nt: TGCGCCAGCAGCTTGTGGGACAGGGCTTCTGAAGCTTTCTTT
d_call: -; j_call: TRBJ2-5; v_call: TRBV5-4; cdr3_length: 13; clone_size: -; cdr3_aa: CASSLANRETQYF; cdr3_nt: TGTGCCAGCAGCTTGGCCAACAGAGAGACCCAGTACTTC
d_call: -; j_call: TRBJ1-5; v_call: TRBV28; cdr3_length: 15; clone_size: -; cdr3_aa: CASSLLRGGNQPQHF; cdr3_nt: TGTGCCAGCAGTTTATTGCGGGGGGGCAATCAGCCCCAGCATTTT
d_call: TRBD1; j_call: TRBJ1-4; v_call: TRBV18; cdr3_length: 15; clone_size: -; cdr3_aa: CASSLDRVPNEKLFF; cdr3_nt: TGTGCCAGCTCACTTGACAGGGTGCCCAATGAAAAACTGTTTTTT
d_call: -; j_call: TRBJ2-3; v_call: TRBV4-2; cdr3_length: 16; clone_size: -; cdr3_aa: CASSQLGVASRDTQYF; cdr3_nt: TGTGCCAGCAGCCAGCTCGGGGTAGCCTCCAGAGATACGCAGTATTTT
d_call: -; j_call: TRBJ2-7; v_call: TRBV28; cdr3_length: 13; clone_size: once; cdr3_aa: CASSLRTPHEQYF; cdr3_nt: TGTGCCAGCAGTTTGCGGACGCCCCACGAGCAGTACTTC
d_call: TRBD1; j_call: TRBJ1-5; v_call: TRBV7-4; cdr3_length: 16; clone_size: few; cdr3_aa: CASSLRRGRGDQPQHF; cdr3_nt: TGTGCCAGCAGCTTAAGGCGCGGCAGGGGGGATCAGCCCCAGCATTTT
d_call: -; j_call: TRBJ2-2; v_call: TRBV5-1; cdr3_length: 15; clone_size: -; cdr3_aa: CASSLGRDRIGELFF; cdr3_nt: TGCGCCAGCAGCTTGGGGCGGGATAGAATCGGGGAGCTGTTTTTT
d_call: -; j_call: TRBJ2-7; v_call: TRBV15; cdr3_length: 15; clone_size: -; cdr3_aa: CATSRDRRASYEQYF; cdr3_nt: TGTGCCACCAGCAGAGATCGGCGGGCCTCCTACGAGCAGTACTTC
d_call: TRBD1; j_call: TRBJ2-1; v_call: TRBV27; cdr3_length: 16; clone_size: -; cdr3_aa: CASSKLGTADYNEQFF; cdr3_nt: TGTGCCAGCAGCAAATTAGGGACAGCCGATTACAATGAGCAGTTCTTC
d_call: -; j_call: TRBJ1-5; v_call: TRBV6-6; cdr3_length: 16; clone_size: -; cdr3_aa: CASSPQGRGSNQPQHF; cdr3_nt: TGTGCCAGCAGTCCACAGGGTAGGGGTAGCAATCAGCCCCAGCATTTT
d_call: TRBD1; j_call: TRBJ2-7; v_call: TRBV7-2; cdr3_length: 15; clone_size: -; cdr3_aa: CASSLDTGGAGEQYF; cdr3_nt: TGTGCCAGCAGCTTAGACACAGGGGGTGCGGGCGAGCAGTACTTC
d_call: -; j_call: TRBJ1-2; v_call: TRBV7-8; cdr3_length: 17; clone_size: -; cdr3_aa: CASSINNRQVLTYGYTF; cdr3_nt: TGTGCCAGCAGCATAAACAATCGACAGGTTTTAACCTATGGCTACACCTTC
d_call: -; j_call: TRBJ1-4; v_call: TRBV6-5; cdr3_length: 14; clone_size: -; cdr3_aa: CASSSGGRVEKLFF; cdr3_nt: TGTGCCAGCAGTTCCGGCGGTAGGGTTGAAAAACTGTTTTTT
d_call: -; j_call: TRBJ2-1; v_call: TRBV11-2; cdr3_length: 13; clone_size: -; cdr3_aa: CASSSSGQNEQFF; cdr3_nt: TGTGCCAGCAGCTCCTCCGGACAGAATGAGCAGTTCTTC
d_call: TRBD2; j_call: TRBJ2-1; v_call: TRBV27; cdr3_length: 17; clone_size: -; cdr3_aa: CASSLYPSGSSYNEQFF; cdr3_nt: TGTGCCAGCAGTTTATATCCTAGCGGGAGTTCCTACAATGAGCAGTTCTTC
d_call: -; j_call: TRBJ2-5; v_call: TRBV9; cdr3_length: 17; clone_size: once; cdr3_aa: CASSVEAGIGVRETQYF; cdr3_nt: TGTGCCAGCAGCGTAGAGGCAGGGATTGGAGTACGAGAGACCCAGTACTTC
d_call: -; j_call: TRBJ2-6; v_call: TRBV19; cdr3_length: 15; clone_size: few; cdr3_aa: CASSVDSVGANVLTF; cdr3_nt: TGTGCCAGTAGTGTAGACAGTGTTGGGGCCAACGTCCTGACTTTC